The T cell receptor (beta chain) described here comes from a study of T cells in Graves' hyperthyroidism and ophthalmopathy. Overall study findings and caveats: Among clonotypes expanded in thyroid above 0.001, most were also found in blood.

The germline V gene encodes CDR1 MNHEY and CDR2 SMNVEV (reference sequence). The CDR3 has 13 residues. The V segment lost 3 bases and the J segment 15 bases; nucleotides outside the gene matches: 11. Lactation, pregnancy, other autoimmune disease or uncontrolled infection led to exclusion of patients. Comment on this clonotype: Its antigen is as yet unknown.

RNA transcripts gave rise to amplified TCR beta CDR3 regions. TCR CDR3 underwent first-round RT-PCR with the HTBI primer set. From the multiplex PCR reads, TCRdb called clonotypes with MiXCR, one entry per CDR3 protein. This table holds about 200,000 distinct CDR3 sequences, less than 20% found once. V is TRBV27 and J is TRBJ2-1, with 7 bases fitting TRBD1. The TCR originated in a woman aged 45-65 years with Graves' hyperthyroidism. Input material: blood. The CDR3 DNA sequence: TGTGCCAGCAGTTTTCCAACAGGGGCCCCGCGGTTCTTC. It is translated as CASSFPTGAPRFF.